A selection of T cell receptor beta chains follows, all from one sample in a study of cytomegalovirus exposure and HLA in healthy donors. The data were produced by immunoSEQ multiplex PCR, yet TCRdb's version contains in-frame clones alone and is incomplete. The sample consists of just over 150,000 clones, 60% to 80% of them appearing once. The sample consisted of PBMCs. The receptors were gathered from a woman in her 50s in good health and CMV-seropositive. CDR3s include the opening cysteine and the closing phenylalanine or tryptophan. The D gene is left open where the match is weak. Where a row states a size, it is once, few, many or the class of an expanded clone; other rows omit it.

TRBV25-1	NA	TRBJ2-7	TRBD1	TGTGCCAGCAGTGTCGCAGGGGGAACCTACGAGCAGTACTTC	CASSVAGGTYEQYF
TRBV6-5	NA	TRBJ1-5	NA	TGTGCCAGCAGTTACAAGCGTCAGCCCCAGCATTTT	CASSYKRQPQHF
TRBV4-3	NA	TRBJ2-2	NA	TGCGCCAGCAGCCAAGAGCGGGATAGCCTAGGGGAGCTGTTTTTT	CASSQERDSLGELFF
TRBV18	few	TRBJ2-7	TRBD2	TGTGCCAGCTCACCCCAGAACGGACTAGCGGACTACGAGCAGTACTTC	CASSPQNGLADYEQYF
TRBV19	NA	TRBJ2-5	TRBD2	TGTGCCAGTAGTAAGGGGAGGGACCCGGTAGTTGGCCAGTACTTC	CASSKGRDPVVGQYF
TRBV7-7	NA	TRBJ2-1	TRBD2	TGTGCTAGCAGCAGCAGATCCAGCGGGGGGGCATCCTACAATGAGCAGTTCTTC	CASSSRSSGGASYNEQFF
TRBV19	NA	TRBJ2-5	TRBD1	TGTGCCAGTAGGCTAACAGGGGTTGGAGGAGAGACCCAGTACTTC	CASRLTGVGGETQYF
TRBV27	NA	TRBJ2-3	NA	TGTGCCAGCAGTTTAACAGGAATCCGCACAGATACGCAGTATTTT	CASSLTGIRTDTQYF
TRBV4-1	NA	TRBJ2-2	TRBD2	TGCGCCAGCAGCCCCGGACTAGCGGACACCGGGGAGCTGTTTTTT	CASSPGLADTGELFF
TRBV10-3	once	TRBJ2-1	TRBD2	TGTGCCATCAGCGATTCTAGCGGGACCAGGGTTGAGCAGTTCTTC	CAISDSSGTRVEQFF
TRBV19	few	TRBJ2-3	NA	TGTGCCAGTAACGCTCAGGGGGGACCAGATACGCAGTATTTT	CASNAQGGPDTQYF
TRBV9	NA	TRBJ2-2	NA	TGTGCCAGCAGCGTAGCAGTGGGGCCCCTCCCCGGGGAGCTGTTTTTT	CASSVAVGPLPGELFF
TRBV11-2	NA	TRBJ1-1	NA	TGTGCCAGCAGCTTAGACAGGGTGAACACTGAAGCTTTCTTT	CASSLDRVNTEAFF
TRBV5-1	few	TRBJ1-2	TRBD1	TGCGCCAGCAGCTCCCGTGACGACAGGGGGCGCGTCTATGGCTACACCTTC	CASSSRDDRGRVYGYTF
TRBV13	NA	TRBJ2-7	TRBD1	TGTGCCAGCAGCTTCAACCGGGACAGTCCCGAGCAGTACTTC	CASSFNRDSPEQYF
TRBV5-1	NA	TRBJ1-2	NA	TGCGCCAGCAGCTTAGGGCAACAGGAGGGCTACACCTTC	CASSLGQQEGYTF
TRBV7-6	NA	TRBJ2-3	NA	TGTGCCAGCAGCTTAGACAGGGGGGGAGATACGCAGTATTTT	CASSLDRGGDTQYF
TRBV5-6	NA	TRBJ2-3	TRBD1	TGTGCCAGCAGCACACAGGGGTCGAGTACAGATACGCAGTATTTT	CASSTQGSSTDTQYF
TRBV7-9	NA	TRBJ2-1	NA	TGTGCCAGCAGCCGCGGTGTTGGCGGGGGCCCCCGCGGCAATGAGCAGTTCTTC	CASSRGVGGGPRGNEQFF
TRBV5-1	NA	TRBJ1-4	NA	TGCGCCAGCAGCTTGGCCAGAAGAACTAATGAAAAACTGTTTTTT	CASSLARRTNEKLFF
TRBV6-5	NA	TRBJ1-6	NA	TGTGCCAGCAGTAATAACGCGGATTCACCCCTCCACTTT	CASSNNADSPLHF
TRBV4-1	NA	TRBJ2-1	NA	TGCGCCAGCAGCCAGATCTACGGGACATCATTAACCGGCGATGAGCAGTTCTTC	CASSQIYGTSLTGDEQFF
TRBV7-2	NA	TRBJ2-1	TRBD1	TGTGCCAGCAGCCGGACAGGCAACTCCTACAATGAGCAGTTCTTC	CASSRTGNSYNEQFF
TRBV6-5	NA	TRBJ2-7	TRBD2	TGTGCCAGCAGTTACTCGGGACTAGGGAGTTACGAGCAGTACTTC	CASSYSGLGSYEQYF
TRBV28	NA	TRBJ1-1	NA	TGTGCCAGCAGTTTACAGGGGCGGAAAGCTTTCTTT	CASSLQGRKAFF
TRBV27	NA	TRBJ2-6	TRBD1	TGTGCCAGCAGTCCACAGGGGATTCGGGCCAACGTCCTGACTTTC	CASSPQGIRANVLTF
TRBV11-2	NA	TRBJ1-2	NA	TGTGCCAGCAGCCAGCCGCCCCGGGAGGTCTATGGCTACACCTTC	CASSQPPREVYGYTF
TRBV13	NA	TRBJ1-2	TRBD1	TGTGCCAGCAGCTCGGGACAGGGTGAAGGCTACACCTTC	CASSSGQGEGYTF
TRBV7-2	NA	TRBJ2-3	TRBD2	TGTGCCAGCAGCTCTCCCCCGGGACTAGCGGGGGGCCAACCAGATACGCAGTATTTT	CASSSPPGLAGGQPDTQYF
TRBV9	few	TRBJ1-2	NA	TGTGCCAGCAGCGTGGATTACCAGGGAAGTGGCTACACCTTC	CASSVDYQGSGYTF
TRBV18	NA	TRBJ2-7	NA	TGTGCCAGCTCACCACTTCCAAACTACGAGCAGTACTTC	CASSPLPNYEQYF
TRBV2	NA	TRBJ2-3	NA	TGTGCCAGCAGTCCGGACTTGCACACAGATACGCAGTATTTT	CASSPDLHTDTQYF
TRBV19	NA	TRBJ2-1	NA	TGTGCCAGTATAAAGGGTAGGGGTTACAATGAGCAGTTCTTC	CASIKGRGYNEQFF
TRBV2	NA	TRBJ2-1	TRBD1	TGTGCCAGCAGAGGACAGGGGGCACAATTCTACAATGAGCAGTTCTTC	CASRGQGAQFYNEQFF
TRBV4-1	NA	TRBJ2-7	NA	TGCGCCAGCAGCCCGACTAGTACAGCCTACGAGCAGTACTTC	CASSPTSTAYEQYF
TRBV27	NA	TRBJ1-5	TRBD1	TGTGCCAGCAGTTCCCGCCTGACAGGGTGGGGTCAGCCCCAGCATTTT	CASSSRLTGWGQPQHF
TRBV4-1	few	TRBJ1-6	TRBD1	TGCGCCAGCAGCCAATCGACAGGGGGCAGGGATAATTCACCCCTCCACTTT	CASSQSTGGRDNSPLHF
TRBV5-1	NA	TRBJ2-7	TRBD2	TGCGCCAGCAGCTTTACCAGCGGGGGGGCCTACGAGCAGTACTTC	CASSFTSGGAYEQYF
TRBV2	NA	TRBJ2-5	TRBD1	TGTGCCAGCAGTAAAACAGGGGGTGGAGAGACCCAGTACTTC	CASSKTGGGETQYF
TRBV5-4	NA	TRBJ2-5	TRBD1	TGTGCCAGCAGCTTGGGGGACAGGGGGCTGGAGACCCAGTACTTC	CASSLGDRGLETQYF
TRBV5-1	once	TRBJ1-1	TRBD1	TGCGCCAGCAGCTGGGGGGCAGGGGGCGCGACCACTGAAGCTTTCTTT	CASSWGAGGATTEAFF
TRBV6-4	NA	TRBJ2-5	NA	TGTGCCAGCAGTGACTCGGGAAGGTCGACTCGGGAGTTGGTGGAGACCCAGTACTTC	CASSDSGRSTRELVETQYF
TRBV2	NA	TRBJ2-2	NA	TGTGCCAGCAGTGTCCTAGGGGAGCTGTTTTTT	CASSVLGELFF
TRBV6-1	NA	TRBJ1-2	TRBD1	TGTGCCAGCAGTGGACCGATAACAGGGGGCGGCGGCTACACCTTC	CASSGPITGGGGYTF
TRBV4-3	NA	TRBJ1-2	TRBD1	TGCGCCAGCAGCCAAGCGCTACAGGGGGCCGGTGGCTACACCTTC	CASSQALQGAGGYTF
TRBV2	few	TRBJ2-5	NA	TGTGCCAGCAGTGATGGAGCGAGAGAGACCCAGTACTTC	CASSDGARETQYF
TRBV6-5	NA	TRBJ2-3	NA	TGTGCCAGCAGTTACAGCGCGGGGGATACGCAGTATTTT	CASSYSAGDTQYF
TRBV6-6	NA	TRBJ1-1	TRBD1	TGTGCCAGCAGTTATTCCGCAGGGGGAACTGAAGCTTTCTTT	CASSYSAGGTEAFF
TRBV19	NA	TRBJ2-1	NA	TGTGCCAGTAGTCTAGATTTATACAATGAGCAGTTCTTC	CASSLDLYNEQFF
TRBV2	NA	TRBJ1-1	NA	TGTGCCAGCAGTGAGGGTCGGGGTATGAACACTGAAGCTTTCTTT	CASSEGRGMNTEAFF
TRBV7-2	NA	TRBJ2-1	TRBD2	TGTGCCAGCAGCCTCATTGACACTAGCGGGGGTGAGCAGTTCTTC	CASSLIDTSGGEQFF
TRBV6-1	NA	TRBJ2-7	NA	TGTGCCAGCAGGTTAGACAGGAACTACGAGCAGTACTTC	CASRLDRNYEQYF
TRBV19	once	TRBJ2-6	NA	TGTGCCAGTAGCCCGGTGGAGTCTGGGGCCAACGTCCTGACTTTC	CASSPVESGANVLTF
TRBV5-6	NA	TRBJ2-3	NA	TGTGCCAGCAGCTTGCGGGACACCACAGATACGCAGTATTTT	CASSLRDTTDTQYF
TRBV2	NA	TRBJ2-5	TRBD2	TGTGCCAGCAGTGAAGATTGGACGGGGGGGCGCTCAGAGACCCAGTACTTC	CASSEDWTGGRSETQYF
TRBV6-1	NA	TRBJ2-5	NA	TGTGCCAGCAGAGACAACACGTACCAAGAGACCCAGTACTTC	CASRDNTYQETQYF
TRBV28	NA	TRBJ2-7	NA	TGTGCCAGCACCCCCTGGGGCAGGGCAACCTACGAGCAGTACTTC	CASTPWGRATYEQYF